This section outlines one TCR beta chain sequence together with its context. Clones were read by immunoSEQ multiplex PCR, and TCRdb kept only the in-frame ones, dropping some. The data contain under 20,000 clones, about 93% of them singletons. These data come from a study of B cell selection in AIRE deficiency. Germline CDR1 is MNHEY and CDR2 is SVGAGI. The CDR3 runs 13 residues. Trimming pared 2 bases from V and 3 bases from J, leaving 7 bases between. Regulatory T cells were sorted as CD4+CD25hiCD127low/negative cells. V and J are TRBV6-5 and TRBJ1-1; D not resolved. The source of this sequence is a human donor in good health. What was sequenced was CD4+CD25+ Tregs sorted from PBMCs. The CDR3 loop is CASSYGSDTEAFF. CDR3 DNA sequence: TGTGCCAGCAGTTACGGGAGTGACACTGAAGCTTTCTTT.